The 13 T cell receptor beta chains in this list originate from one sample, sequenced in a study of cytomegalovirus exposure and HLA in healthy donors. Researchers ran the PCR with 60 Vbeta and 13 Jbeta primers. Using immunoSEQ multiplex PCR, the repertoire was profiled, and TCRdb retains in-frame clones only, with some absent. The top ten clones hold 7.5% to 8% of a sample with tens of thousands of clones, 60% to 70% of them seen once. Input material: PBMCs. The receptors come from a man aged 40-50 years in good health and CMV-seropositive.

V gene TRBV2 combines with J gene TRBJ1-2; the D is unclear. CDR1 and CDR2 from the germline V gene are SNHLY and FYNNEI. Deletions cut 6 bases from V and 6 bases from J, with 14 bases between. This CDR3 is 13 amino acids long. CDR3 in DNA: TGTGCCAGCAGCCCCGCGCTGAACCATGGCTACACCTTC. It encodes CASSPALNHGYTF.

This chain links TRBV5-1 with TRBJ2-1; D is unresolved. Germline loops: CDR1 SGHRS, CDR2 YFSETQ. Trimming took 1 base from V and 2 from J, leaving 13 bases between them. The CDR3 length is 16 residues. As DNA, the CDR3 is TGCGCCAGCAGCTTGAAGGAGACCAGCCCCTACAATGAGCAGTTCTTC. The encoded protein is CASSLKETSPYNEQFF.

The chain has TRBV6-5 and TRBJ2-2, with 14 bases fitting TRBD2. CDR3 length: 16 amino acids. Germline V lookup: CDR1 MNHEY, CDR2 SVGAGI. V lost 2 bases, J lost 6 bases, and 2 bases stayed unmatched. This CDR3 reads CASSYEGLAGAGELFF. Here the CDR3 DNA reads TGTGCCAGCAGTTACGAGGGACTAGCGGGGGCCGGGGAGCTGTTTTTT.

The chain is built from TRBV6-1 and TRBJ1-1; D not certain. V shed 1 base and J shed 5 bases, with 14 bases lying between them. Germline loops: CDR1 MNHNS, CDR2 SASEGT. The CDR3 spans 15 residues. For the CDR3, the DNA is TGTGCCAGCAGTGAAGTTACGGTTTCAACTACTGAAGCTTTCTTT. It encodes CASSEVTVSTTEAFF.

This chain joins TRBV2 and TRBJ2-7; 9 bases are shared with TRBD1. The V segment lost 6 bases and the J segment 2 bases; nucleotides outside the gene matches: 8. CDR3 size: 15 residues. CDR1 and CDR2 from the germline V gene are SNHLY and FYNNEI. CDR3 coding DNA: TGTGCCAGCAGGGACAGGGGCCTTCTCCCCTACGAGCAGTACTTC. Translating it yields CASRDRGLLPYEQYF.

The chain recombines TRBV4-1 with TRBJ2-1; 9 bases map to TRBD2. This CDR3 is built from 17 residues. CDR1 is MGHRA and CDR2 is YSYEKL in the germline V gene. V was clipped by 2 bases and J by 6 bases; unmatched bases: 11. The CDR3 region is CASSQLSLAGYFNEQFF. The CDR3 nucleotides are TGCGCCAGCAGCCAACTAAGTCTAGCGGGATATTTCAATGAGCAGTTCTTC.

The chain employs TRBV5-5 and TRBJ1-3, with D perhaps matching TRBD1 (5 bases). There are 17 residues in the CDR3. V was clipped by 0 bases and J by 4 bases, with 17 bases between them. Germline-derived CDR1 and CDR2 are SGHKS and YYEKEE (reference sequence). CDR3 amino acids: CASSLDDTRARGNTIYF. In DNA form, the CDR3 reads TGTGCCAGCAGCTTGGATGACACCAGGGCTCGGGGAAACACCATATATTTT.

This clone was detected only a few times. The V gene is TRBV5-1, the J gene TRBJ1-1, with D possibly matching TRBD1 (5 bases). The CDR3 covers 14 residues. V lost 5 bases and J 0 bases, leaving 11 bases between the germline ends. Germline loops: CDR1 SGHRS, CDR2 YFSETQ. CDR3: CASRSQAMNTEAFF. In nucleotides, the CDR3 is TGCGCCAGCAGATCACAGGCAATGAACACTGAAGCTTTCTTT.

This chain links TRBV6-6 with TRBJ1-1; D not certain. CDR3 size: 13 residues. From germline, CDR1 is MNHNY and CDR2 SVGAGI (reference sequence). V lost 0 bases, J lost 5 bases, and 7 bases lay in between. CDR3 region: CASSYSRVTEAFF. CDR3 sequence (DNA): TGTGCCAGCAGTTACTCGAGGGTTACTGAAGCTTTCTTT.

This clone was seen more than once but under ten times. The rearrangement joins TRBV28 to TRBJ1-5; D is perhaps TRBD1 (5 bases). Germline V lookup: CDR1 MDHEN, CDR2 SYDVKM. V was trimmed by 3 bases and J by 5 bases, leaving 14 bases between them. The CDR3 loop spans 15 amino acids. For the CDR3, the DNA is TGTGCCAGCAGTTTCGGCCGGGGGTTGGATCAGCCCCAGCATTTT. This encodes CASSFGRGLDQPQHF. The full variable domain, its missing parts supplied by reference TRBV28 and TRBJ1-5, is DVKVTQSSRYLVKRTGEKVFLECVQDMDHENMFWYRQDPGLGLRLIYFSYDVKMKEKGDIPEGYSVSREKKERFSLILESASTNQTSMYLCASSFGRGLDQPQHFGDGTRLSIL.

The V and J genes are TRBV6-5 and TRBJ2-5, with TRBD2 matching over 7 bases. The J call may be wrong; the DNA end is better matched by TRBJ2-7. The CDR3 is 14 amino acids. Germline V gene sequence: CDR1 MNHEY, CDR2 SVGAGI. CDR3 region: CASSPGGSSYEQYF. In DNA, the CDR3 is TGTGCCAGCAGCCCCGGCGGGAGCTCCTACGAGCAGTACTTC.

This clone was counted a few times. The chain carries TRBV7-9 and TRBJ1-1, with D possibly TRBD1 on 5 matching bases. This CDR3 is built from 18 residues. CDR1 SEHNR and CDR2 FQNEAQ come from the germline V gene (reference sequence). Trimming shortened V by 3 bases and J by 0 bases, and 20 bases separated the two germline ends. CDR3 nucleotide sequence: TGTGCCAGCAGCTTCCCGGGTGGGGTCGGGGGTGTGAACACTGAAGCTTTCTTT. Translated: CASSFPGGVGGVNTEAFF.

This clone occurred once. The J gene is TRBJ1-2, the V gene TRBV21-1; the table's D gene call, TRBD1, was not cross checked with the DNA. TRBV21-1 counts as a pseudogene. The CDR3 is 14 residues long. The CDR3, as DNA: TGTGCCAGCAGCAAGGGGACAGTCCTCTATGGCTACACCTTC. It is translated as CASSKGTVLYGYTF.